The 16 T cell receptor beta chains below were found in one sample sequenced in a study of T cells in Graves' hyperthyroidism and ophthalmopathy. Amplified TCR beta CDR3 regions came from RNA transcripts. HTBI primers were the set used in a first-round RT-PCR of the TCR CDR3. Each CDR3 protein is one row after TCRdb ran MiXCR on the multiplex PCR reads. Among around 400,000 distinct CDR3 sequences listed, less than 20% were seen once. The sequenced sample consisted of blood. Receptor source: a woman in her late teens or twenties with Graves' hyperthyroidism that later progressed to Graves' ophthalmopathy.

J is TRBJ2-3 and V is TRBV5-6, with a tentative D call TRBD2 (6 bases). Trimming shortened V by 4 bases and J by 0 bases, and 15 bases separated the two germline ends. The CDR3 runs to 16 residues. The germline V gene encodes CDR1 SGHDT and CDR2 YYEEEE. CDR3 in amino acids: CASSGGDWTSTDTQYF. The CDR3 bases are TGTGCCAGCAGCGGAGGGGACTGGACGAGCACAGATACGCAGTATTTT.

The J gene is TRBJ2-1, the V gene TRBV30; no clear D gene. The length of the CDR3 is 14 residues. Per germline, CDR1 GTSNPN and CDR2 SVGIG (reference sequence). V lost 7 bases, J lost 2 bases, and 15 bases lay in between. The CDR3 is CASTPASTYNEQFF. Written as DNA, the CDR3 is TGTGCCTCCACCCCAGCGAGCACCTACAATGAGCAGTTCTTC.

The chain carries TRBV28 and TRBJ2-2; D remains unclear. The CDR3 spans 13 residues. The germline V gene has CDR1 MDHEN and CDR2 SYDVKM. V was trimmed by 6 bases and J by 5 bases, leaving 10 bases between them. The CDR3 region has the DNA TGTGCCAGCAGGTCCTCTATAACCGGGGAGCTGTTTTTT. It translates to CASRSSITGELFF.

This clonotype was recorded many times. The CDR3 is CASSLGMARGQETQYF. The CDR3 region has the DNA TGTGCCAGCAGCTTGGGGATGGCCAGGGGCCAAGAGACCCAGTACTTC. The chain has TRBV5-5 and TRBJ2-5; D may be TRBD1 (6 bases). V was clipped by 0 bases and J by 1 base, with 13 bases between them. The CDR3 covers 16 residues. CDR1 is SGHKS and CDR2 is YYEKEE in the germline V gene (reference sequence).

Concerning this clonotype: A much larger clone is a single base away; this may be a read error. The CDR3 sequence is CASSHIAGGGTQYF. The CDR3 DNA reads as TGTGCCAGCAGCCATATAGCGGGGGGGGGTACGCAGTATTTT. The genes are TRBV7-2 and TRBJ2-3; TRBD2 aligns across 11 bases. This CDR3 region has 14 residues. The germline gives CDR1 SGHTA, CDR2 FQGNSA. The ends lost 5 bases at V and 8 bases at J; junction bases unmatched: 6.

The chain couples TRBV4-1 to TRBJ1-4, with no clear D. Germline CDR1 reads MGHRA; CDR2 reads YSYEKL. The CDR3 is 16 amino acids. Trimming removed 4 bases at V and 7 bases at J, with 19 bases between. The CDR3 coding sequence is TGCGCCAGCAGCCCGGGGTGGGATCTATATGGTGAAAAACTGTTTTTT. Its protein product is CASSPGWDLYGEKLFF.

This clonotype was counted ten times or more. This chain joins TRBV20-1 and TRBJ1-5; possible D gene TRBD1, 5 bases. Germline lookup yields CDR1 DFQATT and CDR2 SNEGSKA (reference sequence). Trimming cost V 1 base and J 2 bases, with 12 bases left between them. This CDR3 spans 15 amino acids. This CDR3 is CSARGAGPGNQPQHF. In DNA, the CDR3 is TGCAGTGCTAGAGGAGCGGGACCAGGCAATCAGCCCCAGCATTTT.

This clonotype was counted many times. The J gene is TRBJ2-7, the V gene TRBV5-6; TRBD1 might be the D (6 bases). Per the germline V gene, CDR1 is SGHDT and CDR2 is YYEEEE. This CDR3 comprises 15 residues. V lost 8 bases and J lost 7, with 25 bases in between. The CDR3 sequence is CASNPGERQRGEQYF. CDR3 bases: TGTGCCAGTAACCCCGGGGAGCGCCAGAGGGGGGAGCAGTACTTC. The full variable domain, with the rest looked up from reference TRBV5-6 and TRBJ2-7, is DAGVTQSPTHLIKTRGQQVTLRCSPKSGHDTVSWYQQALGQGPQFIFQYYEEEERQRGNFPDRFSGHQFPNYSSELNVNALLLGDSALYLCASNPGERQRGEQYFGPGTRLTVT.

This clonotype was seen repeatedly, ten times or more. The J gene is TRBJ2-7, the V gene TRBV4-1, with 8 nucleotides matching TRBD1. V lost 7 bases, J lost 3 bases, and 8 bases stayed unmatched. This CDR3 contains 14 residues. The germline V gene has CDR1 MGHRA and CDR2 YSYEKL. In DNA, the CDR3 is TGCGCCAGCACCCTCGACAGGGGATTCTACGAGCAGTACTTC. Translation: CASTLDRGFYEQYF.

Details on this clonotype: The limits of the CDR3 on the DNA are not certain, so only TCRdb's listed CDR3 is given. The chain recombines TRBV10-1 with TRBJ1-4; the table gives TRBD1 as D, unverified against the DNA. The CDR3 numbers 18 amino acids, ends counted. The germline CDR1 and CDR2 sequences are WNHNN and SYGVQD (reference sequence). The CDR3 sequence: CASSGRDRGTCGVKNCFF.

The chain combines TRBV12-3 or TRBV12-4 with TRBJ2-1; D remains ambiguous. This CDR3 has 15 amino acids. Trimming left V 1 base short and J 5 bases short, with 12 bases between. This chain's CDR3 is CASSLGASFDNEQFF. CDR3 sequence (DNA): TGTGCCAGCAGTTTAGGAGCCTCATTCGACAATGAGCAGTTCTTC.

This clonotype came up a few times. The chain couples TRBV6-1 to TRBJ1-5; the D gene is possibly TRBD1 (6 bases). V was clipped by 1 base and J by 7 bases, with 11 bases between them. The CDR3 has 14 amino acids. CDR1 and CDR2 from the germline V gene are MNHNS and SASEGT. DNA for the CDR3: TGTGCCAGCAGTGAAGGTGGGGGCGGCCAGCCCCAGCATTTT. This sequence encodes CASSEGGGGQPQHF.

This clonotype was detected ten times or more. V is TRBV2 and J is TRBJ2-7, with D perhaps matching TRBD1 (6 bases). Germline CDR1 and CDR2: SNHLY and FYNNEI. The CDR3 is 16 amino acids. Trimming left V 1 base short and J 3 bases short, with 16 bases between. CDR3 sequence: CASSEEGYGGDYEQYF. The CDR3 DNA is TGTGCCAGCAGTGAAGAAGGTTATGGGGGCGACTACGAGCAGTACTTC.

This clonotype has at least ten counts. The chain couples TRBV20-1 to TRBJ1-3; no clear D. The CDR3 contains 14 residues. The germline V and J ends were trimmed by 0 bases and 2 bases, with 8 bases remaining between them. Per the germline V gene, CDR1 is DFQATT and CDR2 is SNEGSKA (reference sequence). The CDR3 protein is CSARDQGPGNTIYF. The CDR3 nucleotides read TGCAGTGCTAGAGATCAAGGCCCTGGAAACACCATATATTTT.

In this sample, this clonotype turned up a few times. The rearrangement uses TRBV18 and TRBJ2-7; D is perhaps TRBD1 (6 bases). Germline V gives CDR1 KGHSH, CDR2 LQKENI. The CDR3 is 14 amino acids. The V end lost 3 bases, the J end lost 6 bases, and 15 bases lay between the germline ends. The CDR3 DNA reads as TGTGCCAGCTCACCGTCACAGGGAGCTGTCGAGCAGTACTTC. Protein product: CASSPSQGAVEQYF.

In regard to this clonotype: A much larger clone sits a single nucleotide away, making a read error possible. The chain joins TRBV28 to TRBJ2-2, with a weak D call TRBD1 (6 bases). Germline lookup yields CDR1 MDHEN and CDR2 SYDVKM. This CDR3 contains 14 residues. V gave up 5 bases and J gave up 4 bases, with 11 bases separating them. The CDR3 spells CASSGRTVTGELFF. The CDR3 DNA reads as TGTGCCAGCAGTGGTCGGACAGTCACCGGGGAGCTGTTTTTT.